This T cell receptor (beta chain) came from a study of shared clonotypes between healthy human individuals. Study-level information: Each donor had three CD4 naive, three CD4 memory, two CD8 naive and one CD8 memory plate.

Note on this clone: Its antigen is unidentified.

CD8 cells regarded as naive lacked CD45RO, were positively chosen for CCR7, and omitted terminally differentiated effector memory CD45RA+ cells. Study-level points and caveats: Larger estimated richness was generally recorded for naive subsets relative to memory subsets.

Assay: immunoSEQ multiplex PCR; the TCRdb copy retains only in-frame clones and omits some. In the table there are some 1,900,000 clones, about 95% of which are singletons. The sequenced sample consisted of naive CD8+ T cells sorted from blood. The receptor was derived from a man between 18 and 29 years old in good health.

The chain's CDR3 is CAISDTSGSTDTQYF. CDR3 nucleotide sequence: TGTGCCATCAGTGATACTAGCGGGAGCACAGATACGCAGTATTTT. V and J are TRBV10-3 and TRBJ2-3; 9 bases match TRBD2. Looked up from germline, CDR1 is ENHRY and CDR2 is SYGVKD. Trimming took 3 bases from V and 0 from J; bases not matched to a gene: 1. The CDR3 extends over 15 amino acids.